This T cell receptor beta chain emerged from a study of spatial heterogeneity in lung cancer. Turning to the study itself: Any follow-up PBMC samples that were available went on to be sequenced, and the median time to follow-up was roughly 2 years after resection. The average count in raw reads for each unique TCR and UMI combination exceeded 9.5 appearances. Study-wide findings and caveats: Ubiquitous expanded tumor TCRs were observed in blood more at resection than follow-up.

As concerns this clonotype: No antigen is known for it.

Each molecule of TCR cDNA was tagged with one unique molecular identifier. TCRdb reprocessed the 5' RACE reads via MiXCR and lists one record per CDR3 protein. The sample records about 120,000 distinct CDR3 sequences, 12% being singletons. Time point specified: blood at routine non-recurrence follow-up after resection. Unsorted samples of tumor, nontumor lung or frozen PBMC had their whole RNA sequenced. Germline-derived CDR1 and CDR2 are SGHDT and YYEEEE. Trimming shortened V by 2 bases and J by 0 bases, and 9 bases separated the two germline ends. CDR3 length equals 15 residues. This receptor was obtained from a male donor with early-stage non-small cell lung cancer. The chain carries TRBV5-6 and TRBJ2-1, with D perhaps given as TRBD1 or TRBD2 (5 bases each). The sequences come from PBMCs, collected at follow-up. CDR3 DNA sequence: TGTGCCAGCAGCTTCGGGGCAAGCTCCTACAATGAGCAGTTCTTC. It is translated as CASSFGASSYNEQFF.